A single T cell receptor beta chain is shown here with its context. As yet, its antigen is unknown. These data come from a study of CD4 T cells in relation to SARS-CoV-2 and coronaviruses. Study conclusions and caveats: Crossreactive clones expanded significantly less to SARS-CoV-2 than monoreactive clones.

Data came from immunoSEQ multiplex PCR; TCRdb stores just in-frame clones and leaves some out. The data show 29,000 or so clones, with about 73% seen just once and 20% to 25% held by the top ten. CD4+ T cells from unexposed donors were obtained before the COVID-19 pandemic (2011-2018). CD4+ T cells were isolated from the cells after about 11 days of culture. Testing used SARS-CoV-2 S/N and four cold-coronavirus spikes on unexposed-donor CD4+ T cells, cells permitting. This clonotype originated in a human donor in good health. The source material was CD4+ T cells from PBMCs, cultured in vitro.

The CDR3 is CASQLYQIPGHINYGYTF. DNA for the CDR3: TGCGCCAGCCAGCTTTACCAGATCCCGGGACATATTAACTATGGCTACACCTTC. The chain uses TRBV10-1 and TRBJ1-2, with D possibly being TRBD1 (6 bases). V was shortened by 8 bases and J by 1 base, with 26 bases between the two germline ends. The CDR3 is made up of 18 amino acids. Germline values: CDR1 WNHNN, CDR2 SYGVQD (reference sequence).